This T cell receptor beta chain emerged from a study of CD8 T cells in ankylosing spondylitis (dated by TCRdb to about 2017). Context from the whole study: The study set out to find disease-linked TCR variants by profiling T cell receptor beta repertoires in ankylosing spondylitis patients and healthy donors. The full study cohort was made up of under 30 ankylosing spondylitis patients and around 100 healthy donors. Peripheral blood was sampled, and synovial fluid was additionally collected from ankylosing spondylitis patients. Results and caveats for the whole study, not just this receptor: Some TCR beta motif variants had previously been reported in synovial fluid and blood of reactive arthritis patients, which suggested common disease-initiation mechanisms. The disease-linked clones showed a CD8+ phenotype and occurred at relatively low frequencies in peripheral blood. According to the report, matched synovial fluid samples from ankylosing spondylitis patients were significantly enriched for the disease-linked clones. Blood from ankylosing spondylitis patients appeared to be characterized by a TCR beta motif made up of seven or eight highly homologous amino acid variants.

The CDR3 holds 11 amino acids from the cysteine to the phenylalanine. The sequence is cut down to CDR3 DNA, 33 bases in frame from base 1. The germline V gene yields SQVTM for CDR1 and ANQGSEA for CDR2. At the junction V is shortened by 7 bases and J by 1 base, with 4 bases in between. As for this clonotype: What antigen it recognizes has not been identified. No base quality information exists; no much larger clone differs at one position.

TCRdb names Illumina HiSeq 2500 as the instrument used. TCR beta libraries were prepared by quantitative 5'-RACE with molecular barcodes. Turning to the authors' computational methods: To identify disease-linked TCR variants, a new computational method was used, one built on a probabilistic model of VDJ rearrangement. Clones were called with MiXCR by TCRdb after fastp trimmed the public reads at Q25, and only in-frame beta chains were retained. Rows are combined by CDR3 protein, so each entry shows the most common genes and DNA. The V and J calls here are based on TCRdb, not the publication. The sample records 450,000 to 550,000 distinct CDR3 sequences, 5.3% of which are singletons. The ten most abundant clones make up under 4.5% of the sample.

The chain uses TRBV29-1 and TRBJ2-2; a confident D gene designation cannot be given. This TCR was sampled from a male donor with ankylosing spondylitis. Sequenced sample: blood, either unsorted or a sorted T cell fraction (not recorded which). The CDR3 region has the sequence CSGKNTGELFF. The DNA sequence is TGCAGCGGGAAGAACACCGGGGAGCTGTTTTTT.